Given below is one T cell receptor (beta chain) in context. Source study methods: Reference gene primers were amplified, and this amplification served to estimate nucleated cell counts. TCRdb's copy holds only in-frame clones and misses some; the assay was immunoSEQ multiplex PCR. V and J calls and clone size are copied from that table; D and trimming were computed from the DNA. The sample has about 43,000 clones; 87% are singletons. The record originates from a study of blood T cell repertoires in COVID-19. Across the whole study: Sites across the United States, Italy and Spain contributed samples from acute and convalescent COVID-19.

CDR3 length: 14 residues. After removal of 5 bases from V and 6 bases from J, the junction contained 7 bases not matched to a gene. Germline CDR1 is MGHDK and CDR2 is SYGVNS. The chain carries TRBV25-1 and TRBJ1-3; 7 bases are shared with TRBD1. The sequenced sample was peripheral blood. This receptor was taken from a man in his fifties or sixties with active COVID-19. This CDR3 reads CASSYTGVVNTIYF. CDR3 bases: TGTGCCAGCAGTTATACAGGGGTTGTAAACACCATATATTTT.